The clone carrying this T cell receptor beta chain appeared many times. Its target is unknown. This sample is drawn from a study of T cell repertoires in cytomegalovirus infection. Study background: Public TCR beta signatures were indicative of both CMV infection and a matching HLA type. General study points: Individuals carrying CMV plus the relevant HLA were identified by cumulative frequency of public TCR beta families. The ex vivo response showed dominance by HLA-C-restricted CMV-specific TCR beta clonotypes.

This CDR3 is 16 amino acids long. V trimming: 0 bases; J trimming: 4 bases; junction bases outside the gene matches: 5. CDR1 SGHNT and CDR2 YYREEE come from the germline V gene (reference sequence). One entry per CDR3 protein results from TCRdb running MiXCR on the reads. The sample contains about 46,000 distinct CDR3 sequences, approximately 22% of which appear only once. This receptor was taken from a human donor in good health (CMV status not recorded). Some clones in this sample may be carry-over from other donors' samples. The J gene is TRBJ2-1, the V gene TRBV5-4; 9 bases are shared with TRBD2. Sample: PBMCs, sequenced either directly or after in vitro stimulation (not recorded which). CDR3 nucleotide sequence: TGTGCCAGCAGCTTGGGCGCGGGAGGGTTATACAATGAGCAGTTCTTC. Protein product: CASSLGAGGLYNEQFF. The full variable domain, completed using reference TRBV5-4 and TRBJ2-1, is ETGVTQSPTHLIKTRGQQVTLRCSSQSGHNTVSWYQQALGQGPQFIFQYYREEENGRGNFPPRFSGLQFPNYSSELNVNALELDDSALYLCASSLGAGGLYNEQFFGPGTRLTVL.